The 10 T cell receptor beta chains in this list originate from one sample, sequenced in a study of regulatory and conventional T cells in RAG deficiency. Some clones are missing from TCRdb's copy, which holds only in-frame ones; the method was immunoSEQ multiplex PCR. This table holds over 10,000 clones, roughly 94% found once. The sorted regulatory T cells were CD4+, CD25-high and CD127-low, with genomic DNA sequenced. This sample also belongs to another study, concerning regulatory T cells. That source notes: Primers: 52 TRBV forward and 13 TRBJ reverse.

The source material was CD127- CD25+ CD4+ Tregs sorted from blood. These receptors were collected from a human donor in good health.

The CDR3 region has the DNA TGTGCCAGCAGCTTGGAACCCGGGGGGGCGTTTGCTGAAGCTTTCTTT. Amino acids: CASSLEPGGAFAEAFF. This chain connects TRBV5-6 to TRBJ1-1; D possibly corresponds to TRBD1 (6 bases). V gave up 0 bases and J gave up 6 bases, with 18 bases separating them. CDR1 SGHDT and CDR2 YYEEEE come from the germline V gene. The CDR3 covers 16 residues.

The chain recombines TRBV10-2 with TRBJ2-7, with D possibly TRBD2 on 7 matching bases. The germline V gene has CDR1 WSHSY and CDR2 SAAADI. This CDR3 region has 16 residues. Trimming left V 5 bases short and J 6 bases short, with 23 bases between. In DNA form, the CDR3 reads TGCGCCAGCAGTATGGGTGGTGGCGGGGGCGGACTCGAGCAGTACTTC. This sequence encodes CASSMGGGGGGLEQYF.

The chain carries TRBV7-8 and TRBJ1-4, with TRBD1 matching over 11 bases. After removal of 1 base from V and 4 bases from J, the junction contained 8 bases not matched to a gene. The CDR3 runs to 18 residues. Germline V gene data show CDR1 as SGHVS and CDR2 as FQNEAQ. The CDR3 DNA reads TGTGCCAGCAGCTTAGGGGGCTGGGACAGGGGGGATAATGAAAAACTGTTTTTT. It is translated as CASSLGGWDRGDNEKLFF.

This chain connects TRBV5-1 to TRBJ2-3, with 13 bases matching TRBD2. The length of the CDR3 is 16 residues. J was trimmed by 6 bases and V by 3 bases; bases with no gene match: 7. Germline assignment: CDR1 SGHRS and CDR2 YFSETQ. CDR3 in amino acids: CASSWGLAGSRDTQYF. In DNA, the CDR3 is TGCGCCAGCAGCTGGGGACTAGCGGGGTCGCGTGATACGCAGTATTTT.

The chain is built from TRBV4-1 and TRBJ1-3; D might be TRBD1 (6 bases). The germline V gene has CDR1 MGHRA and CDR2 YSYEKL. CDR3 length: 16 residues. Trimming left V 0 bases short and J 2 bases short, with 11 bases between. The CDR3 DNA follows: TGCGCCAGCAGCCAAGACCCCAGGGGTGCTGGAAACACCATATATTTT. Its protein is CASSQDPRGAGNTIYF.

The CDR3 DNA sequence: TGTGCCAGCAGCTTCTACCGGGACAAAGAACAGTTCTTC. Translation: CASSFYRDKEQFF. This chain uses TRBV7-2 with TRBJ2-1; TRBD1 is a possible D gene (6 bases). The V and J ends lost 3 bases and 13 bases respectively, with 16 bases between them. Germline lookup yields CDR1 SGHTA and CDR2 FQGNSA. The length of the CDR3 is 13 residues.

The table lists this clone with a count of one. The V call is TRBV27, the J call TRBJ2-3; D is ambiguous. V was trimmed by 5 bases and J by 2 bases, leaving 23 bases between them. CDR1 is MNHEY, CDR2 SMNVEV, per germline (reference sequence). This CDR3 comprises 18 residues. The CDR3 DNA follows: TGTGCCAGCAGTGGGCGCCAGGCCTATCCCTTGTACACAGATACGCAGTATTTT. Translation gives CASSGRQAYPLYTDTQYF.

The rearrangement links TRBV7-9 to TRBJ1-5; maybe TRBD1 (6 bases). Germline V gives CDR1 SEHNR, CDR2 FQNEAQ (reference sequence). Trimming took 5 bases from V and 5 from J, leaving 16 bases between them. The CDR3 extends over 15 amino acids. The CDR3 DNA reads TGTGCCAGCAGCACAGGGTCGTATCCCCATCAGCCCCAGCATTTT. The encoded protein is CASSTGSYPHQPQHF.

This clone was seen only once. The chain employs TRBV10-2 and TRBJ2-1, with D possibly matching TRBD2 (6 bases). Germline lookup yields CDR1 WSHSY and CDR2 SAAADI. V was cut by 8 bases and J by 4 bases, with 12 bases left in between. This CDR3 has 13 residues. This CDR3 is CASQRVEYNEQFF. CDR3 nucleotide sequence: TGCGCCAGCCAGCGGGTCGAATACAATGAGCAGTTCTTC.

The CDR3 bases are TGTGCCAGCAGCCCTAGCGGGGGCTACAATGAGCAGTTCTTC. It is translated as CASSPSGGYNEQFF. The genes are TRBV11-2 and TRBJ2-1; 10 bases agree with TRBD2. CDR1 is SGHAT, CDR2 FQNNGV, per germline. Germline trimming cut 5 bases from V and 3 bases from J; bases unmatched to any gene: 1. This CDR3 comprises 14 residues.